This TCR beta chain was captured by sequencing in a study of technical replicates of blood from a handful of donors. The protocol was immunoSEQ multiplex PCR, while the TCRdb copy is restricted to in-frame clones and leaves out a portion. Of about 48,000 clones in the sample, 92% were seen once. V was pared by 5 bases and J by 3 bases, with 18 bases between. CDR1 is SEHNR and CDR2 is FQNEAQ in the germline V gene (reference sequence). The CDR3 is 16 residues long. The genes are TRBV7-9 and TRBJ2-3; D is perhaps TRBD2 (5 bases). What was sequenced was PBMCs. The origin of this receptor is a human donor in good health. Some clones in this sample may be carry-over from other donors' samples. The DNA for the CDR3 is TGTGCCAGCAGCCCGGGGATGTCTGTGGTAACAGATACGCAGTATTTT. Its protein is CASSPGMSVVTDTQYF.